These 20 T cell receptor beta chains were all obtained from the same sample, sequenced in a study of T-cell reconstitution after alpha-beta-depleted transplantation in children. Using unique molecular identifiers, the investigators prepared the TCRbeta library. TCRdb re-called the PCR reads through MiXCR, storing one row per CDR3 protein. The top ten clones hold roughly 98% of a sample with 60,000 or so distinct CDR3 sequences, around 40% of them seen once. The sequencing here drew on PBMCs, mostly from graft donor cells, taken 360 days after TCRalphabeta/CD19-depleted stem cell transplant. These receptors all stem from a male patient under 18 who had a stem cell transplant for acute lymphoblastic leukemia, so the T cells may come from the graft donor.

This chain links TRBV5-1 with TRBJ2-7; D is possibly TRBD2 (6 bases). CDR1 and CDR2 (germline): SGHRS, YFSETQ. V shed 0 bases and J shed 3 bases, with 7 bases lying between them. The CDR3 length is 13 residues. CDR3 sequence: CASSLGTNYEQYF. Here the CDR3 DNA reads TGCGCCAGCAGCTTGGGGACTAACTACGAGCAGTACTTC.

This rearrangement joins TRBV29-1 to TRBJ1-1; TRBD1 matches at 7 bases. The CDR3 loop spans 12 amino acids. The J segment lost 1 base and the V segment lost 4 bases, leaving 0 bases of the junction unmatched. Germline CDR1 SQVTM, CDR2 ANQGSEA. Written as DNA, the CDR3 is TGCAGCGTTGGACAGGGGAACACTGAAGCTTTCTTT. Protein sequence: CSVGQGNTEAFF.

This clonotype was picked up a small number of times. V usage is TRBV7-6 and J usage is TRBJ1-1; 8 bases line up with TRBD1. Trimming took 4 bases from V and 0 from J; bases not matched to a gene: 7. CDR3 length: 16 residues. Germline V gene sequence: CDR1 SGHVS, CDR2 FNYEAQ. CDR3 bases: TGTGCCAGCAGCTACGGGACAGGCGATATGAACACTGAAGCTTTCTTT. It codes for CASSYGTGDMNTEAFF. Full variable domain (remainder filled in from reference TRBV7-6 and TRBJ1-1): GAGVSQSPRYKVTKRGQDVALRCDPISGHVSLYWYRQALGQGPEFLTYFNYEAQQDKSGLPNDRFSAERPEGSISTLTIQRTEQRDSAMYRCASSYGTGDMNTEAFFGQGTRLTVV.

The table lists this clonotype with a few counts. This chain links TRBV13 with TRBJ1-6, with TRBD1 identical over 7 bases. J gave up 6 bases and V 6 bases, and 8 bases lay outside the gene matches. Germline values: CDR1 PRHDT, CDR2 FYEKMQ (reference sequence). CDR3 size: 15 residues. CDR3 bases: TGTGCCAGCAGGGACGGACAGGACGGTAATTCACCCCTCCACTTT. Its translation: CASRDGQDGNSPLHF.

This clonotype was observed a few times. The J gene is TRBJ2-1, the V gene TRBV4-1; no clear D gene. Germline values: CDR1 MGHRA, CDR2 YSYEKL. There are 15 residues in the CDR3. V gave up 0 bases and J gave up 1 base, with 7 bases separating them. For the CDR3, the DNA is TGCGCCAGCAGCCAAGATTTGAATTCCTACAATGAGCAGTTCTTC. It codes for CASSQDLNSYNEQFF.

As DNA, the CDR3 is TGTGCCAGCAACAACAGGGGGTATGGCTATGGCTACACCTTC. This codes for CASNNRGYGYGYTF. The chain carries TRBV12-3 or TRBV12-4 and TRBJ1-2; 8 bases match TRBD1. CDR3 length equals 14 residues. V lost 7 bases to trimming and J lost 4 bases; unmatched junction nucleotides: 8.

CDR3 DNA: TGTGCCAGCAGTTTTGTAGCGGGAGTAAGTGAGCAGTACTTC. Amino acid sequence: CASSFVAGVSEQYF. The J gene is TRBJ2-7, the V gene TRBV28, with 9 bases lining up with TRBD2. This CDR3 is built from 14 residues. J was trimmed by 7 bases and V by 3 bases; bases with no gene match: 7. The germline V gene has CDR1 MDHEN and CDR2 SYDVKM.

In this sample, this clonotype turned up many times. The junction departs from germline at one end; a sequencing error may be responsible. The V gene is TRBV12-3 or TRBV12-4, the J gene TRBJ2-6; D is ambiguous. This CDR3 region has 16 residues. DNA of the CDR3: TGTGCCAGTCGACCAACACCAGGAGTTGGGACCAACGTCCTGACTTTC. Protein product: CASRPTPGVGTNVLTF.

The chain is built from TRBV20-1 and TRBJ2-1, with no clear D. The CDR3 covers 13 residues. From germline, CDR1 is DFQATT and CDR2 SNEGSKA (reference sequence). Trimming pared 0 bases from V and 10 bases from J, leaving 13 bases between. CDR3 sequence (DNA): TGCAGTGCTAGAGATCATTACTCCTTGGAGCAGTTCTTC. Residues: CSARDHYSLEQFF.

This sequence joins TRBV11-1 and TRBJ1-5, with D perhaps matching TRBD1 (5 bases). The germline CDR1 and CDR2 sequences are SGHAT and FQDESV (reference sequence). V shed 1 base and J shed 6 bases, with 13 bases lying between them. The CDR3 extends over 15 amino acids. In DNA form, the CDR3 reads TGTGCCAGCAGCTTAGAAGGGGCCTCGGGTCAGCCCCAGCATTTT. Its translation is CASSLEGASGQPQHF.

The genes are TRBV28 and TRBJ2-2, with 7 nucleotides matching TRBD1. This CDR3 spans 16 amino acids. The germline V gene has CDR1 MDHEN and CDR2 SYDVKM. In DNA form, the CDR3 reads TGTGCTCCCAATCTGACAGGGCTTGTGAACACCGGGGAGCTGTTTTTT. Protein product: CAPNLTGLVNTGELFF.

The rearrangement links TRBV15 to TRBJ2-1, with a possible D match to TRBD2 (6 bases). Trimming took 0 bases from V and 2 from J, leaving 14 bases between them. This CDR3 spans 17 amino acids. Germline CDR1 is LNHNV and CDR2 is YYDKDF (reference sequence). The CDR3 spells CATSRESTRGAYNEQFF. The CDR3 DNA reads TGTGCCACCAGCAGAGAATCTACGCGGGGAGCCTACAATGAGCAGTTCTTC.

The CDR3 DNA reads as TGCGCCAGCAGCTTGACCACTAGCGTCGGTGAGCAGTTCTTC. It codes for CASSLTTSVGEQFF. J is TRBJ2-1 and V is TRBV5-1; TRBD2 matches at 7 bases. The CDR3 loop spans 14 amino acids. Germline-derived CDR1 and CDR2 are SGHRS and YFSETQ. After removal of 1 base from V and 9 bases from J, the junction contained 7 bases not matched to a gene.

The genes are TRBV29-1 and TRBJ2-7; unclear D gene. The CDR3 runs 14 residues. V lost 0 bases, J lost 2 bases, and 11 bases lay in between. Germline CDR1 SQVTM, CDR2 ANQGSEA. In DNA form, the CDR3 reads TGCAGCGTTGAAGAAGGCCTCTTCCCCTACGAGCAGTACTTC. It codes for CSVEEGLFPYEQYF.

This clonotype appeared a single time. This chain links TRBV7-8 with TRBJ2-5, with a possible D match to TRBD2 (5 bases). Per the germline V gene, CDR1 is SGHVS and CDR2 is FQNEAQ. CDR3 length: 14 amino acids. Trimming took off 11 bases at V and 2 bases at J, with 18 bases between the two ends. The CDR3 coding sequence is TGTGCCTCGGCGGGCAGGTTGTTACAAGAGACCCAGTACTTC. Amino acid sequence: CASAGRLLQETQYF.

This clonotype was seen a few times. This chain connects TRBV6-5 to TRBJ2-5; D remains ambiguous. Trimming cost V 2 bases and J 5 bases, with 9 bases left between them. Germline CDR1 reads MNHEY; CDR2 reads SVGAGI. This CDR3 contains 13 residues. The CDR3 DNA follows: TGTGCCAGCAGTTACGGGATTGGGGAGACCCAGTACTTC. Protein: CASSYGIGETQYF.

This clonotype has just a few counts. The CDR3, as DNA: TGCAGTGCTAGATACGTTATTGTAGGCGAGCAGTTCTTC. Amino acids: CSARYVIVGEQFF. The chain links TRBV20-1 to TRBJ2-1, with D hard to call. CDR3 size: 13 residues. Germline CDR1 is DFQATT and CDR2 is SNEGSKA (reference sequence). V shed 2 bases and J shed 10 bases, with 15 bases lying between them.

CDR3 in amino acids: CASIDGIGAPNEQYF. The CDR3 nucleotides read TGTGCCAGCATTGACGGCATCGGGGCGCCTAACGAGCAGTACTTC. The genes are TRBV12-3 or TRBV12-4 and TRBJ2-7, with D tentatively TRBD1 or TRBD2 (5 bases each). V shed 7 bases and J shed 5 bases, with 21 bases lying between them. CDR3 length equals 15 residues.

The rearrangement joins TRBV20-1 to TRBJ2-1; D is unresolved. Trimming pared 0 bases from V and 7 bases from J, leaving 22 bases between. Looked up from germline, CDR1 is DFQATT and CDR2 is SNEGSKA (reference sequence). CDR3 length equals 17 residues. This CDR3 reads CSARDLYPRPIQNEQFF. In DNA, the CDR3 is TGCAGTGCTAGAGATTTGTACCCGAGGCCGATTCAAAATGAGCAGTTCTTC.

CDR3 in amino acids: CASSLAGGRGNEQFF. The DNA of the CDR3 is TGTGCCAGCAGCCTAGCGGGGGGGCGAGGTAATGAGCAGTTCTTC. The rearrangement joins TRBV12-3 or TRBV12-4 to TRBJ2-1; 12 bases line up with TRBD2. The trim removed 6 bases at V and 7 bases at J, leaving 7 bases unmatched. CDR3 length equals 15 residues.